The 4 T cell receptor beta chains reported below all come from one sample, sequenced in a study of identical twins. TCRdb independently ran MiXCR on the 5' RACE reads; one entry per CDR3 protein. The table shows roughly 1.6 million distinct CDR3 sequences, with 32% occurring only once. The specimen was cord blood. The receptors here all came from a newborn girl in good health.

This clonotype has only a few counts. This chain connects TRBV27 to TRBJ2-2, with D maybe TRBD2 (6 bases). Trimming cost V 3 bases and J 1 base, with 12 bases left between them. CDR1 and CDR2 (germline): MNHEY, SMNVEV (reference sequence). This CDR3 region has 16 residues. The CDR3 DNA sequence: TGTGCCAGCAGTTTGTACGGGAGTTGGAACACCGGGGAGCTGTTTTTT. It translates to CASSLYGSWNTGELFF.

CDR3 sequence: CASSFSFREASYEQYF. DNA for the CDR3: TGTGCCAGCAGTTTTTCTTTCCGGGAGGCCTCCTACGAGCAGTACTTC. The J gene is TRBJ2-7, the V gene TRBV27; TRBD2 aligns across 7 bases. CDR1 is MNHEY, CDR2 SMNVEV, per germline (reference sequence). The CDR3 runs to 16 residues. The V and J ends lost 3 bases and 0 bases, in that order; junction bases with no gene match: 8.

Comments on this clonotype: One junction end disagrees with the germline gene, perhaps due to a read error. The chain links TRBV20-1 to TRBJ1-2; no reliable D call. Per the germline V gene, CDR1 is DFQATT and CDR2 is SNEGSKA (reference sequence). The CDR3 consists of 11 residues. CDR3: CSARDSYGCTF. The DNA for the CDR3 is TGCAGTGCTAGAGATTCGTATGGCTGCACCTTC.

This clonotype was counted between two and nine times. The rearrangement uses TRBV11-2 and TRBJ2-2; the D is unclear. Germline V gives CDR1 SGHAT, CDR2 FQNNGV. V lost 2 bases, J lost 8 bases, and 9 bases lay in between. The CDR3 has 13 amino acids. CDR3 sequence (DNA): TGTGCCAGCAGCTTATACGAGCGAGGGGAGCTGTTTTTT. It is translated as CASSLYERGELFF.